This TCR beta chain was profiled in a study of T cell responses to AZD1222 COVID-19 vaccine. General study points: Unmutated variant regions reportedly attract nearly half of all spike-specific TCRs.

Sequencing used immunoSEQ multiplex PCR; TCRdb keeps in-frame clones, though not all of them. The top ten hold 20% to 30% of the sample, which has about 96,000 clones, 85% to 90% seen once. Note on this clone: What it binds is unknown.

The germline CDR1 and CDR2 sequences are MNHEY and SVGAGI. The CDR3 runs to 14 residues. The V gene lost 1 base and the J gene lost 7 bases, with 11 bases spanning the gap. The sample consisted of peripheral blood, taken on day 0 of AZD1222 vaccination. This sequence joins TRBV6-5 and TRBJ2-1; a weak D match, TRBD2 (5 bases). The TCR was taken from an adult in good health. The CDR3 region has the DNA TGTGCCAGCAGTTACTTGGCGTGGGAGAATGAGCAGTTCTTC. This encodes CASSYLAWENEQFF.